Sequencing of this TCR beta chain was carried out in a study of shared clonotypes between healthy human individuals. Deep was the level at which the assay was run. Once extracted for a subset, genomic DNA was divided evenly among several immunoSEQ plates. Method: immunoSEQ multiplex PCR; TCRdb's copy keeps in-frame clones and lacks some. Among approximately 2.4 million clones listed, approximately 94% were seen once. Negatively enriched CD4+ T cells were divided by CD45RA into naive and memory. The CDR3 length is 15 residues. Per germline, CDR1 MDHEN and CDR2 SYDVKM. V lost 2 bases, J lost 0 bases, and 11 bases lay in between.

The clonotype was recovered from a man between 18 and 29 years old in good health. Sequenced material: naive CD4+ T cells sorted from blood. Subset denoted: CD45RA+ positively selected. The chain recombines TRBV28 with TRBJ2-7, with unresolved D. CDR3 in DNA: TGTGCCAGCAGTTTAAGGGCCCTCCGCTCCTACGAGCAGTACTTC. Translated: CASSLRALRSYEQYF.